The present entry profiles one T cell receptor (beta chain) with its context. Its antigen is still unknown. Base qualities are missing; no much larger clone stands one base away. CDR1 and CDR2, looked up from the germline V gene, are SGHVS and FQNEAQ. The CDR3 has 15 amino acids, counting the end cysteine and phenylalanine. Just the 45-base CDR3 DNA is kept, in frame starting at base 1. A distance of 14 bases separates the germline ends of V and J, which lose 4 bases and 7 bases respectively. The donors were healthy, HIV-negative adults with no recently reported acute infections or vaccinations. Every donor was a Caucasian adult residing in Nashville, Tennessee, USA. For unsorted samples, 75 million to 100 million PBMCs were counted and genomic DNA was extracted with the QIAamp DNA Blood Mini kit. Blood was obtained by leukapheresis, after which PBMCs were separated by Ficoll-Histopaque density gradient centrifugation and cryopreserved in liquid nitrogen vapor phase.

This sample is drawn from a study of shared clonotypes between healthy human individuals (TCRdb year 2020). Turning to the overall study: The cohort included a few men and a couple of women between 18 and 49 years of age. To estimate repertoire size and how much clonotype sharing occurs between individuals, the study deeply sequenced the blood TCR repertoires of several healthy adults. To increase sequencing depth and limit assay-specific biases, TCR repertoire library preparation and sequencing were carried out by different laboratories using diverse techniques. Per donor, leukapheresis produced somewhere between about 0.94 and 9.5 billion PBMCs. General conclusions and limits of the study: Pairwise subsampling indicated that sequencing depth was expected to affect the degree of clonotype sharing among donors. The genetic and exposure-history diversity represented was limited by the small number of donors. Sampling was limited to blood, and TCR repertoires in tissue likely differ from TCR repertoires in blood.

Using the deep immunoSEQ assay, multiplex PCR amplified TCR CDR3 regions from genomic DNA. For each cell subset, the extracted genomic DNA was distributed evenly across all wells of several immunoSEQ 96-well plates, and each plate served as one replicate. Each replicate PCR for unsorted PBMC received 250 to 300 ng genomic DNA, equal to 25,000 to 35,000 T cell genomes. Unsorted PBMC genomic DNA was sequenced across ten immunoSEQ deep assay plates. Purified libraries were quantified with a Qubit 3.0 fluorometer, sized on a Bioanalyzer 2100, and re-quantified with the KAPA Library Quantification kit. Every immunoSEQ 96-well plate was sequenced on a dedicated single-read 150-cycle Illumina NextSeq 550 flow cell. Per the original workflow: Because only junctional sequences without quality scores were contained in the immunoSEQ output, filtering matching that applied to full-length reads could not be performed. Sequences were annotated with PyIR, a Python wrapper for IgBLAST v1.9, and V/J genes and CDR3 were assigned using IMGT germline references. Reads were filtered out if the reads had weak V/J assignments (E-value above 1e-6), no CDR3, stop codons, out-of-frame junctions, or ambiguous translated residues. V3J clonotypes were defined as sequences sharing an identical inferred V gene, J gene, and CDR3 amino acid sequence. Percentage overlap between repertoires was calculated by dividing the number of shared unique clonotypes by the size of the smaller repertoire. Repertoire richness was assessed with RTK rarefaction, the Chao1 estimator, and Recon v2.1 estimates of unobserved clonotypes. The table comes from immuneACCESS by way of TCRdb, which keeps in-frame sequences with V and J called. Part of the clones is missing from these tables; in studies checked, under half for an unresolved V gene and the rest for unknown reasons. That table supplies the V and J calls and clone size; D and trimming were determined from the DNA. The sample table lists fewer than 600,000 clones, 75% to 80% of them with a count of one. The ten largest make up more than 10% of the sample.

The TCR sequence derives from a woman aged 40-49 years in good health. Some clones in this sample may be carry-over from other donors' samples. Sequencing was performed on PBMCs. This chain joins TRBV7-8 to TRBJ1-6, with TRBD1 perhaps the D gene, on 5 matching bases. The DNA sequence follows: TGTGCCAGCAGCTCCTCCACAGGAGACAATTCACCCCTCCACTTT. This gives the protein CASSSSTGDNSPLHF. The variable domain in full, with residues beyond the CDR3 obtained from the reference TRBV7-8 and TRBJ1-6 genes, is GAGVSQSPRYKVAKRGQDVALRCDPISGHVSLFWYQQALGQGPEFLTYFQNEAQLDKSGLPSDRFFAERPEGSVSTLKIQRTQQEDSAVYLCASSSSTGDNSPLHFGNGTRLTVT.